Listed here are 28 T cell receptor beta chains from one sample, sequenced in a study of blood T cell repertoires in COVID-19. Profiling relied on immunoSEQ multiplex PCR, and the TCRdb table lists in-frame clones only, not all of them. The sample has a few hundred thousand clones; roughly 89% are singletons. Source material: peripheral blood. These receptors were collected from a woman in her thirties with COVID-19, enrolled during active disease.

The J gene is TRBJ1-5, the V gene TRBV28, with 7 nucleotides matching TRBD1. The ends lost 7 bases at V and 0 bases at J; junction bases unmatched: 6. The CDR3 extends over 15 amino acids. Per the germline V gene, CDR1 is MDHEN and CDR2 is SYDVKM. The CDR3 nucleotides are TGTGCCAGCACCTGGGACAGTCGTAGCAATCAGCCCCAGCATTTT. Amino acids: CASTWDSRSNQPQHF. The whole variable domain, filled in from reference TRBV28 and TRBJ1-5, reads DVKVTQSSRYLVKRTGEKVFLECVQDMDHENMFWYRQDPGLGLRLIYFSYDVKMKEKGDIPEGYSVSREKKERFSLILESASTNQTSMYLCASTWDSRSNQPQHFGDGTRLSIL.

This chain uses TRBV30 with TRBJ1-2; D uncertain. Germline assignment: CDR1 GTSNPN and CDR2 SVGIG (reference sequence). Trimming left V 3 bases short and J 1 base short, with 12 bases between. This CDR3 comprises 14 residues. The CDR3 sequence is CAWRSPPNNYGYTF. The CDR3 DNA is TGTGCCTGGAGGAGCCCTCCAAATAACTATGGCTACACCTTC.

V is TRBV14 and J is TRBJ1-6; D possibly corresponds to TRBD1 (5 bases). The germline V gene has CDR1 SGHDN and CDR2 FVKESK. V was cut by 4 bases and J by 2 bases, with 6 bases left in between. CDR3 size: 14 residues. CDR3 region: CASSLRAYNSPLHF. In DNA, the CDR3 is TGTGCCAGCAGCCTCAGGGCCTATAATTCACCCCTCCACTTT.

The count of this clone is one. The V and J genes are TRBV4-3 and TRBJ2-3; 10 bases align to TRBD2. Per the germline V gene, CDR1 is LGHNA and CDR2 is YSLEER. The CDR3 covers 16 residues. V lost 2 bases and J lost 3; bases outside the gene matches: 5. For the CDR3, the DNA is TGCGCCAGCAGCCAACAGCGGGGGGGCGATACAGATACGCAGTATTTT. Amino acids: CASSQQRGGDTDTQYF.

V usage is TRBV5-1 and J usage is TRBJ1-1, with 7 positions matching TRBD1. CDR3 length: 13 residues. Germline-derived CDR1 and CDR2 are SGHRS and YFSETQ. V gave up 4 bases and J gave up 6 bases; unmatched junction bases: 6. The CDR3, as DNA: TGCGCCAGCAGCACGAGACAGGGACCTGAAGCTTTCTTT. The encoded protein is CASSTRQGPEAFF.

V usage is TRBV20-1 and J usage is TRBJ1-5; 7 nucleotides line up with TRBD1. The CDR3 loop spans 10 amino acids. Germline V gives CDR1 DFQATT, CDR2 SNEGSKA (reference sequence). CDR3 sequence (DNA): TGCCCCGCAGGGGGGTACGCCCAGCATTTT. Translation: CPAGGYAQHF.

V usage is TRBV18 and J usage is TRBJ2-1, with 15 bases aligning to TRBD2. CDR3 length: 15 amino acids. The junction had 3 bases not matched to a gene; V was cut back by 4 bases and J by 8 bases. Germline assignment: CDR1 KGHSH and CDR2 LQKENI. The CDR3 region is CASSLRTSGGDEQFF. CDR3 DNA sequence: TGTGCCAGCTCACTAAGGACTAGCGGGGGGGATGAGCAGTTCTTC.

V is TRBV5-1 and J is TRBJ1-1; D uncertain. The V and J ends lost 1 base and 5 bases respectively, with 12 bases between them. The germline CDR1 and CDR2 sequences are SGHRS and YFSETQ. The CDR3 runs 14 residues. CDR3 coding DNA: TGCGCCAGCAGCTTGCTATGGCGGGAAACTGAAGCTTTCTTT. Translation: CASSLLWRETEAFF.

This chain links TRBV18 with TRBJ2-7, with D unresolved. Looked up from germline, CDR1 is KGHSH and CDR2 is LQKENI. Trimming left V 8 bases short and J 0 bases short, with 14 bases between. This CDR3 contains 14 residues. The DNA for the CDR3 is TGTGCCAGCCAGCAACAGAAAAGCTCCTACGAGCAGTACTTC. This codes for CASQQQKSSYEQYF.

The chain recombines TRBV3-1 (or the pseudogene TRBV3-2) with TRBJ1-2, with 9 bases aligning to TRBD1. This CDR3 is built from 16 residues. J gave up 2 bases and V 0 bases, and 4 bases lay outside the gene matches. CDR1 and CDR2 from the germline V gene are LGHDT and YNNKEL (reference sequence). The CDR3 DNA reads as TGTGCCAGCAGCCAAGAATTGGGGACAGGGAACTATGGCTACACCTTC. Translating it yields CASSQELGTGNYGYTF.

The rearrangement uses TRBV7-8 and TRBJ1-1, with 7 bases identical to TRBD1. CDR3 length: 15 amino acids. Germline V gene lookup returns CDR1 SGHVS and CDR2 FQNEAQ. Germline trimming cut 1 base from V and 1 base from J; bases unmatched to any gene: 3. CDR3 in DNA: TGTGCCAGCAGCTTAGGGCAGGGGGGGAACACTGAAGCTTTCTTT. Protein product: CASSLGQGGNTEAFF.

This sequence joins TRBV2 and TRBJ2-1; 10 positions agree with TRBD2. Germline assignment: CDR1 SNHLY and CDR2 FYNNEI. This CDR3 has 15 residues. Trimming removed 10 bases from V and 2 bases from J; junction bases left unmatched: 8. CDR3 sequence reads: CAILGSGGAYNEQFF. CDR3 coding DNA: TGTGCCATCCTTGGGAGCGGGGGGGCCTACAATGAGCAGTTCTTC.

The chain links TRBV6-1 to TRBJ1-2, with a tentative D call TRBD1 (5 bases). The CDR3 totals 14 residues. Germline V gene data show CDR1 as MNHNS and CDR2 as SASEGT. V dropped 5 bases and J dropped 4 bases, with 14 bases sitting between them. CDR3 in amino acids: CASSSYGTAYGYTF. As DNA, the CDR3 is TGTGCCAGCAGTTCTTACGGGACTGCCTATGGCTACACCTTC.

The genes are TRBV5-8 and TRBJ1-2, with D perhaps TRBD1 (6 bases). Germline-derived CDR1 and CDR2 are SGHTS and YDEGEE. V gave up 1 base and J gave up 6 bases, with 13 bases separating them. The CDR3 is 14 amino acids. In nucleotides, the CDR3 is TGTGCCAGCAGCTTGCTTACTTGGGGGCATGGCTACACCTTC. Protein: CASSLLTWGHGYTF.

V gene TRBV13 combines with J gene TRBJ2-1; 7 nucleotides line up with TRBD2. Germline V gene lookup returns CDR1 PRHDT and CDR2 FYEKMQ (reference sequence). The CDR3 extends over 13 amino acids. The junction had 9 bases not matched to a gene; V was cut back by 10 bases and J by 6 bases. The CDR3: CATAGRGINEQFF. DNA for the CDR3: TGTGCCACGGCAGGGCGGGGGATCAATGAGCAGTTCTTC.

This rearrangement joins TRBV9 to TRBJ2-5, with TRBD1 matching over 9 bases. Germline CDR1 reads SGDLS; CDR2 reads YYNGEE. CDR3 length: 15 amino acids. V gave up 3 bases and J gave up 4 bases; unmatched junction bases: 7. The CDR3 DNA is TGTGCCAGCAGCGCCTATACAGGGGGCGGAGAGACCCAGTACTTC. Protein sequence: CASSAYTGGGETQYF. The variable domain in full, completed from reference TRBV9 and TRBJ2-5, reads DSGVTQTPKHLITATGQRVTLRCSPRSGDLSVYWYQQSLDQGLQFLIQYYNGEERAKGNILERFSAQQFPDLHSELNLSSLELGDSALYFCASSAYTGGGETQYFGPGTRLLVL.

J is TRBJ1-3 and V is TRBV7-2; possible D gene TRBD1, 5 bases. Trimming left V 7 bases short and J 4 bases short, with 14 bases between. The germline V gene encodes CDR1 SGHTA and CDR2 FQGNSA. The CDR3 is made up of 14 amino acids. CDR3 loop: CASNPLGGGNTIYF. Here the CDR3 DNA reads TGTGCCAGCAATCCCTTGGGGGGGGGAAACACCATATATTTT.

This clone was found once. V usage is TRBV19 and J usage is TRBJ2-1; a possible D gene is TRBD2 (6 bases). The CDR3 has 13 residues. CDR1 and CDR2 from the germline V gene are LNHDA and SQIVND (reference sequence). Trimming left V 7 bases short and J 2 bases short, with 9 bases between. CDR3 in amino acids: CASIGGTYNEQFF. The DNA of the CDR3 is TGTGCCAGTATTGGGGGGACCTACAATGAGCAGTTCTTC.

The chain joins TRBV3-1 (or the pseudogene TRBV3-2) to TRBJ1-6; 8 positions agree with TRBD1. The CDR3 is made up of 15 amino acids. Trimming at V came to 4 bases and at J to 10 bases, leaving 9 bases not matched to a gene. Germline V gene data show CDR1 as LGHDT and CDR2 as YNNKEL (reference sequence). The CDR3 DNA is TGTGCCAGCAGCCTTGGGACAGGACCACTATCACCCCTCCACTTT. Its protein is CASSLGTGPLSPLHF.

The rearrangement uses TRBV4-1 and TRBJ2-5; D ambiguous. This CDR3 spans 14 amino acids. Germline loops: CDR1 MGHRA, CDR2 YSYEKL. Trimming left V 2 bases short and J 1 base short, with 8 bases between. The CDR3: CASSQRSFQETQYF. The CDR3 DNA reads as TGCGCCAGCAGCCAACGTTCCTTCCAAGAGACCCAGTACTTC.

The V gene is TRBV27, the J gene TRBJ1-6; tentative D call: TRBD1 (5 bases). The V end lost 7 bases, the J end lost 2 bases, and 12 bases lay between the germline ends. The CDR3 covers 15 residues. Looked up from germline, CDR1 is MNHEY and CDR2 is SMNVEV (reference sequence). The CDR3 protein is CASNLGAPYNSPLHF. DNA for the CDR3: TGTGCCAGCAACCTAGGGGCCCCCTATAATTCACCCCTCCACTTT.

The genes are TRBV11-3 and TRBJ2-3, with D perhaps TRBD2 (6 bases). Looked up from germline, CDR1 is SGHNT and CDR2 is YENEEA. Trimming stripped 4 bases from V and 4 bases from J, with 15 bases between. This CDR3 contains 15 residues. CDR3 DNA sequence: TGTGCCAGCAGCTACGCACGGGGGTGGTCAGATACGCAGTATTTT. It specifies CASSYARGWSDTQYF. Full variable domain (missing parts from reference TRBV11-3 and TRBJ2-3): EAGVVQSPRYKIIEKKQPVAFWCNPISGHNTLYWYLQNLGQGPELLIRYENEEAVDDSQLPKDRFSAERLKGVDSTLKIQPAELGDSAVYLCASSYARGWSDTQYFGPGTRLTVL.

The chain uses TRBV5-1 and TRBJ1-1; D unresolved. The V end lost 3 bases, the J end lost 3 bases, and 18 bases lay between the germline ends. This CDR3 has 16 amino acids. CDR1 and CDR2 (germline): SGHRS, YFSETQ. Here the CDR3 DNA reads TGCGCCAGCAGCTCACAGCCCCCCCCCGAAGACACTGAAGCTTTCTTT. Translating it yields CASSSQPPPEDTEAFF.

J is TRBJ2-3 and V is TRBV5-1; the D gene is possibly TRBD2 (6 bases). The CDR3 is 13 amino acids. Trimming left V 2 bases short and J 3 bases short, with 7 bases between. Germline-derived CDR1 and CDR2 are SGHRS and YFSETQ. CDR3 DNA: TGCGCCAGCAGCTTTGGGAGGACAGATACGCAGTATTTT. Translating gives CASSFGRTDTQYF.

DNA for the CDR3: TGTGCCAGCAGTGAAACAGAAATCTATGGCTACACCTTC. It encodes CASSETEIYGYTF. The chain employs TRBV2 and TRBJ1-2; D not certain. Germline V gives CDR1 SNHLY, CDR2 FYNNEI. This CDR3 comprises 13 residues. V dropped 2 bases and J dropped 4 bases, with 8 bases sitting between them.

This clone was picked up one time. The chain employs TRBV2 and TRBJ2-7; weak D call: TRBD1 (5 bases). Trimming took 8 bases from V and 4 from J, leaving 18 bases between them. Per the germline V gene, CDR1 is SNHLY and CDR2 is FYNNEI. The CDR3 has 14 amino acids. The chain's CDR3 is CASRTFLGLYEQYF. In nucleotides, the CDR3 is TGTGCCAGCCGGACGTTTCTGGGGCTTTACGAGCAGTACTTC. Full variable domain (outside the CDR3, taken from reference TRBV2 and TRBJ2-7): EPEVTQTPSHQVTQMGQEVILRCVPISNHLYFYWYRQILGQKVEFLVSFYNNEISEKSEIFDDQFSVERPDGSNFTLKIRSTKLEDSAMYFCASRTFLGLYEQYFGPGTRLTVT.

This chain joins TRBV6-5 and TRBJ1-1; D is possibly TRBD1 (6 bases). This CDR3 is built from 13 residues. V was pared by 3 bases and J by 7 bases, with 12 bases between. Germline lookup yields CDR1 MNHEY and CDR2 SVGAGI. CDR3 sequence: CASSYPPDSEAFF. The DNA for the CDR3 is TGTGCCAGCAGTTATCCCCCGGACAGTGAAGCTTTCTTT.

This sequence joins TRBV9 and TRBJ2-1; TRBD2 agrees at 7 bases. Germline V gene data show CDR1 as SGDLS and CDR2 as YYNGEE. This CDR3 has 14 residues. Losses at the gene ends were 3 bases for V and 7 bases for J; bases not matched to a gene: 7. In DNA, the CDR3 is TGTGCCAGCAGCGAGGGAGCGGGGTTGAATGAGCAGTTCTTC. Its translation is CASSEGAGLNEQFF. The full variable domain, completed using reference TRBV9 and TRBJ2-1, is DSGVTQTPKHLITATGQRVTLRCSPRSGDLSVYWYQQSLDQGLQFLIQYYNGEERAKGNILERFSAQQFPDLHSELNLSSLELGDSALYFCASSEGAGLNEQFFGPGTRLTVL.